This is a list of T cell receptor beta chains from one sample in a study of T cell responses to AZD1222 COVID-19 vaccine. Using immunoSEQ multiplex PCR, the repertoire was profiled, and TCRdb retains in-frame clones only, with some absent. The repertoire holds 130,000 to 150,000 clones, with approximately 78% as singletons. The sequencing here drew on peripheral blood, taken on day 0 of MenACWY control vaccination. Every receptor here comes from an adult in good health. Both conserved end residues are part of each CDR3. Fields, in order: V gene, clone size, J gene, D gene, CDR3 DNA, CDR3 protein. D genes are given only for firm matches. Clone size is shown for a subset of rows, as once, few, many or a class of expanded clone.

TRBV28,.,TRBJ1-2,.,TGTGCCAGCAGTTCCAGGTATGGCTACACCTTC,CASSSRYGYTF
TRBV6-6,.,TRBJ1-6,TRBD1,TGTGCCAGCAGCCCCGAGAGGGGACAGGGATTTTCACCCCTCCACTTT,CASSPERGQGFSPLHF
TRBV5-4,many,TRBJ1-2,TRBD1,TGTGCCAGCAGCTTTGGGAAGAATGTACAGGGGGCCTATGGCTACACCTTC,CASSFGKNVQGAYGYTF
TRBV6-5,.,TRBJ1-3,.,TGTGCCAGCAGTTACTCGAGGGGTACTGGAAACACCATATATTTT,CASSYSRGTGNTIYF
TRBV12-3/TRBV12-4,.,TRBJ1-6,.,TGTGCCAGCAGTTGGTTGTTGGATTCACCCCTCCACTTT,CASSWLLDSPLHF
TRBV5-5,.,TRBJ2-1,TRBD1,TGTGCCAGCAGCCCGAGACAGGGGCTACAGGGGGCGCCGAATGAGCAGTTCTTC,CASSPRQGLQGAPNEQFF
TRBV28,.,TRBJ1-5,TRBD1,TGTGCCAGCAGTTCGGGACAGGGGACTCAGCCCCAGCATTTT,CASSSGQGTQPQHF
TRBV29-1,once,TRBJ1-5,.,TGCAGCGTTTGGGCAGGGGAGGGTCAGCCCCAGCATTTT,CSVWAGEGQPQHF
TRBV7-2,.,TRBJ1-2,.,TGTGCCAGCAGCTTAGTTGATAGGGCAGACTATGGCTACACCTTC,CASSLVDRADYGYTF
TRBV4-2,.,TRBJ2-3,.,TGTGCCAGCAGCCAATCCTTAGGGGACTTTCATTATAGCACAGATACGCAGTATTTT,CASSQSLGDFHYSTDTQYF
TRBV13,few,TRBJ2-1,TRBD1,TGTGCCAGCAGCCAAGGACAGGGGTACAATGAGCAGTTCTTC,CASSQGQGYNEQFF
TRBV12-3/TRBV12-4,few,TRBJ2-7,.,TGTGCCAGCAGTTTACCAGGACCCGAGCAGTACTTC,CASSLPGPEQYF